Given below is one TCR beta chain in context. Within the sample, other DNA sequences also encode this same CDR3. Germline lookup yields CDR1 MNHNS and CDR2 SASEGT. V lost 1 base to trimming and J lost 2 bases, with 3 bases between them. CDR3 size: 12 residues. Sequencing used immunoSEQ multiplex PCR; TCRdb keeps in-frame clones, though not all of them. Of hundreds of thousands of clones in the sample, approximately 80% are singletons; the top ten hold around 0.013%. The sample is drawn from a study of shared T cell receptors in the human thymus. In addition, the sample was reused for a study of human thymus T cells. That investigation notes: Healthy Finnish infants having corrective surgery for congenital heart defects served as donors. Thymus tissue was removed during corrective cardiac surgery. Thymic and blood repertoires seemed to show skewed V and J gene use.

This sequence originates from a boy younger than two with a congenital heart defect. The chain has TRBV6-1 and TRBJ2-7; D call uncertain. Specimen: thymocytes. The CDR3 region has the DNA TGTGCCAGCAGTGAAGGCGCCTACGAGCAGTACTTC. It translates to CASSEGAYEQYF.